A selection of T cell receptor beta chains follows, all from one sample in a study of T cells after posttransplantation cyclophosphamide. Produced via immunoSEQ multiplex PCR; TCRdb's table is partial and in-frame only. The sample shows about 36,000 clones, none of them appearing just once. Sequenced: PBMCs. The receptors were sampled from a girl aged 5 to 17 in good health, CMV-negative, and a related stem cell transplant donor. CDR3s include the opening cysteine and the closing phenylalanine or tryptophan. D genes are given only for firm matches. Size values are once, few and many counts, or a class for expanded clones, and some rows have none.

>TRBJ1-2|TRBD1|TRBV6-1|many
CASSEPYGQGAANYGYTF
TGTGCCAGCAGTGAACCCTACGGACAGGGGGCGGCTAACTATGGCTACACCTTC
>TRBJ1-1|NA|TRBV11-3|many
CASSLEGREAFF
TGTGCCAGCAGCTTAGAGGGGCGGGAAGCTTTCTTT
>TRBJ2-5|TRBD2|TRBV10-3|NA
CAIRGRGTSGGTQETQYF
TGTGCCATCAGAGGTCGGGGGACTAGCGGGGGAACTCAAGAGACCCAGTACTTC
>TRBJ2-7|NA|TRBV5-4|few
CASSQRGATYEQYF
TGTGCCAGCAGCCAACGGGGGGCAACCTACGAGCAGTACTTC
>TRBJ2-3|TRBD2|TRBV29-1|NA
CSVAGLAGGQWDTQYF
TGCAGCGTGGCCGGACTAGCGGGGGGGCAGTGGGATACGCAGTATTTT
>TRBJ1-5|NA|TRBV27|NA
CASSLYSNSNQPQHF
TGTGCCAGCAGTTTGTACAGTAATAGCAATCAGCCCCAGCATTTT
>TRBJ2-7|NA|TRBV11-2|many
CASSLVGTAYEQYF
TGTGCCAGCAGCTTAGTAGGCACAGCCTACGAGCAGTACTTC
>TRBJ1-2|NA|TRBV7-2|many
CASSLSSGEAYGYTF
TGTGCCAGCAGCTTATCCTCGGGGGAGGCCTATGGCTACACCTTC
>TRBJ2-7|TRBD2|TRBV5-1|many
CASSSGLAGGPDEQYF
TGCGCCAGCAGCAGTGGACTAGCGGGAGGGCCGGATGAGCAGTACTTC
>TRBJ2-1|TRBD1|TRBV6-5|NA
CASSFGTGYSEQFF
TGTGCCAGCAGTTTTGGGACAGGGTACAGTGAGCAGTTCTTC
>TRBJ1-2|NA|TRBV7-9|few
CASSLAEAGDLRGYTF
TGCGCCAGCAGCTTAGCGGAGGCAGGTGACTTGAGGGGCTACACCTTC
>TRBJ2-1|NA|TRBV5-1|few
CASSLGDYNEQFF
TGCGCCAGCAGCTTGGGAGACTACAATGAGCAGTTCTTC
>TRBJ2-5|TRBD1|TRBV9|few
CASSAPGGETQYF
TGTGCCAGCAGCGCACCAGGGGGCGAGACCCAGTACTTC
>TRBJ2-5|TRBD1|TRBV7-9|few
CASSVTTGGGWETQYF
TGTGCCAGCAGCGTAACTACAGGGGGCGGTTGGGAGACCCAGTACTTC
>TRBJ1-5|TRBD1|TRBV7-9|many
CASSPEGANQPQHF
TGTGCCAGCAGCCCCGAGGGGGCAAATCAGCCCCAGCATTTT
>TRBJ1-3|NA|TRBV9|NA
CASSVDPLSSGNTIYF
TGTGCCAGCAGCGTAGACCCACTTAGCTCTGGAAACACCATATATTTT
>TRBJ2-3|TRBD1|TRBV4-3|NA
CASSQDPPGQADTQYF
TGCGCCAGCAGCCAAGATCCACCGGGACAGGCAGATACGCAGTATTTT
>TRBJ1-6|TRBD1|TRBV4-1|many
CASSQDPGGISPLHF
TGCGCCAGCAGCCAAGACCCAGGGGGCATTTCACCCCTCCACTTT
>TRBJ2-6|TRBD1|TRBV5-5|many
CASSSRRQGASGANVLTF
TGTGCCAGCAGCTCTCGGAGACAGGGGGCTTCTGGGGCCAACGTCCTGACTTTC
>TRBJ1-2|NA|TRBV10-3|NA
CASGDHNYGYTF
TGTGCCTCCGGGGATCATAACTATGGCTACACCTTC